The T cell receptor (beta chain) under discussion was sequenced for a study of CD8+ T cells in alopecia areata. General observations from the study: For patients receiving tofacitinib, scalp clonality and expanded CD8+ clones among the top 100 significantly decreased. It was less clear whether patients shared TCRs than it was in mice, possibly because of HLA. Many of the expanded lesional clones endured in scalp and blood while on tofacitinib.

Isolated RNA was reverse transcribed into cDNA used as the sequencing template. Assay: immunoSEQ multiplex PCR; the TCRdb copy retains only in-frame clones and omits some. Of about 290,000 clones detected, roughly 60% appear once; the ten largest clones hold approximately 2%. On this clone itself: Its antigen is currently unknown.

V gave up 1 base and J gave up 1 base; unmatched junction bases: 4. Germline V CDR1 and CDR2: SGHTA, FQGNSA. The CDR3 is 16 amino acids. Treatment indicated: oral pan-JAK inhibitor, 5-10 mg twice daily. Source: CD4+ T cells sorted from blood, taken at week 24, from a patient treated with tofacitinib. The chain employs TRBV7-2 and TRBJ1-5, with 7 bases identical to TRBD1. This receptor was taken from a human donor with alopecia areata. The CDR3: CASSLDRGGSNQPQHF. The DNA for the CDR3 is TGTGCCAGCAGCTTAGACAGGGGAGGGAGCAATCAGCCCCAGCATTTT.